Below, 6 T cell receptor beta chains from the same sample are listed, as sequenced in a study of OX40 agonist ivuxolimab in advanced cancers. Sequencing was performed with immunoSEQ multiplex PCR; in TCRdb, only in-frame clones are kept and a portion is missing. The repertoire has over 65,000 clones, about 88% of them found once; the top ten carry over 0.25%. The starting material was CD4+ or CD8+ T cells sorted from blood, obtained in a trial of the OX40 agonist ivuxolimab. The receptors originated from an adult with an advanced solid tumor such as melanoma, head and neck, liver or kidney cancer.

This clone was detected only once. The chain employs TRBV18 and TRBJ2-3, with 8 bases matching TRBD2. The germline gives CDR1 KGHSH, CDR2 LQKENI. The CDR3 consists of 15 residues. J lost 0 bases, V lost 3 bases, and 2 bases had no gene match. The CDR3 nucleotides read TGTGCCAGCTCACCGGCGGGAGGAAGCACAGATACGCAGTATTTT. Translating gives CASSPAGGSTDTQYF.

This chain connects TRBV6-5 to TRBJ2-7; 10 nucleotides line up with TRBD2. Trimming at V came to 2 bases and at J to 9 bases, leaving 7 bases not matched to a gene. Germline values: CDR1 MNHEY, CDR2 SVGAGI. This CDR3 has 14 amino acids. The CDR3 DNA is TGTGCCAGCAGTTACCAAGCGGGAGGGTCCGGGCAGTACTTC. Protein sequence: CASSYQAGGSGQYF.

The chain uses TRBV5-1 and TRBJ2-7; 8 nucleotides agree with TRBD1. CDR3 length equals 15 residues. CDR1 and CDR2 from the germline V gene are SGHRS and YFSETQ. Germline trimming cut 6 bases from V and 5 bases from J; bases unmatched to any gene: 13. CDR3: CASTPGQAPAHEQYF. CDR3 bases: TGCGCCAGCACTCCGGGACAGGCCCCGGCCCACGAGCAGTACTTC.

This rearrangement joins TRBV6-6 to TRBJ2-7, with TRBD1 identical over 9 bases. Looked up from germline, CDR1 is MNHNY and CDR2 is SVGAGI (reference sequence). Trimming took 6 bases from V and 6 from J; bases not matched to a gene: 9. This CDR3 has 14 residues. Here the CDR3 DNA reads TGTGCCAGCAGCCCGGGACAGGGATTCTCCGAGCAGTACTTC. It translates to CASSPGQGFSEQYF.

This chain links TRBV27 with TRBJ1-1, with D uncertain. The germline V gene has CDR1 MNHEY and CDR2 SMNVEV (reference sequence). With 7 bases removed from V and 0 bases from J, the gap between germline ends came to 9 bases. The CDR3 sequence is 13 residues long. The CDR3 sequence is CASKADLNTEAFF. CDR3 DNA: TGTGCCAGCAAGGCGGACCTGAACACTGAAGCTTTCTTT.

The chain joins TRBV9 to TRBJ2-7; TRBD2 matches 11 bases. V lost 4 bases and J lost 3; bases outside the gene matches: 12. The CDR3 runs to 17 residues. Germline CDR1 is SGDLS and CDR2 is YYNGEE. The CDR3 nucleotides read TGTGCCAGCAGCCCAGGACTAGCGGGCGTACCTAACTACGAGCAGTACTTC. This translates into CASSPGLAGVPNYEQYF.